This TCR beta chain came from a study of T-cell reconstitution after alpha-beta-depleted transplantation in children. Remarks on this clonotype: This clone may be a read error of a much larger clone one base away.

Unique molecular identifiers tagged the TCRbeta library. TCRdb reprocessed the PCR reads with MiXCR, giving one entry per CDR3 protein. This sample has fewer than 550,000 distinct CDR3 sequences, with roughly a tenth found just once. This CDR3 has 15 amino acids. Germline V gives CDR1 MGHRA, CDR2 YSYEKL. The chain uses TRBV4-1 and TRBJ2-1; 10 bases map to TRBD2. The sample consisted of PBMCs, taken before TCRalphabeta/CD19-depleted stem cell transplant. This clonotype was sampled from a child aged 2 to 15 with inherited bone marrow failure, due to receive a stem cell transplant. This CDR3 reads CASSWLAGATNEQFF. CDR3 DNA: TGTGCCAGCAGTTGGCTAGCGGGAGCCACCAATGAGCAGTTCTTC.